Listed here is a single TCR beta chain. Followed longitudinally, the Seattle patients had been enrolled during active infection. This sample is drawn from a study of blood T cell repertoires in COVID-19. Study as a whole: The analysed material was cDNA or gDNA that came from T cells, B-cell-depleted T cells, or PBMCs.

Original handling: Reference gene primer amplification in the assay estimated nucleated cell counts. Here immunoSEQ multiplex PCR was the method, and the copy in TCRdb shows in-frame clones only, minus some. That table furnishes V, J and clone size, whereas the DNA furnished D and trimming. This table has about 370,000 clones, 80% to 90% appearing once. The CDR3 sequence is 15 residues long. V was clipped by 6 bases and J by 4 bases; unmatched bases: 9. Per germline, CDR1 MNHEY and CDR2 SVGAGI. Sequencing input: peripheral blood. V is TRBV6-5 and J is TRBJ2-3; 8 bases agree with TRBD2. The source is a woman in her thirties with COVID-19, enrolled during active disease. The CDR3 sequence: CASRAILAVADTQYF. In DNA, the CDR3 is TGTGCCAGCAGGGCGATACTAGCGGTAGCAGATACGCAGTATTTT.